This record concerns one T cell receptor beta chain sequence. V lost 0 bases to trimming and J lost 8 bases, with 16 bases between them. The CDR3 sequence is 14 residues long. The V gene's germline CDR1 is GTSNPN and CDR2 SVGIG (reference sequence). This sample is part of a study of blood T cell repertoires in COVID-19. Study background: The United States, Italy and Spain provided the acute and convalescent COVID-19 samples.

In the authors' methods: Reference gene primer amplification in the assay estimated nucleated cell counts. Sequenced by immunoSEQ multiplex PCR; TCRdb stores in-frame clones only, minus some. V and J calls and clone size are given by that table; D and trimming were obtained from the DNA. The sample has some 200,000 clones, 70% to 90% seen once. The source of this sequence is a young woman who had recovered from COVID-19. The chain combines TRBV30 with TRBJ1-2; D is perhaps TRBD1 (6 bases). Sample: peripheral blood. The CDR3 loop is CAWSVQGGVFGYTF. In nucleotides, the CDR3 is TGTGCCTGGAGTGTACAAGGGGGTGTCTTCGGCTACACCTTC.